The text below deals with one TCR beta chain. 60 Vbeta and 13 Jbeta primers were used in PCR. Some clones are missing from TCRdb's copy, which holds only in-frame ones; the method was immunoSEQ multiplex PCR. The table shows roughly 250,000 clones, with approximately 85% occurring only once. This record belongs to a study of cytomegalovirus exposure and HLA in healthy donors. Germline V gene data show CDR1 as SGHTS and CDR2 as YDEGEE. CDR3 length equals 13 residues. V lost 7 bases and J lost 5; bases outside the gene matches: 7. Sequenced sample: PBMCs. The chain employs TRBV5-8 and TRBJ2-3; TRBD2 aligns across 7 bases. This receptor was taken from a woman between 35 and 50 years old in good health and CMV-seropositive. The CDR3 DNA is TGTGCCAGCTGCTCCTGGGAGGGAGATACGCAGTATTTT. Translated: CASCSWEGDTQYF.